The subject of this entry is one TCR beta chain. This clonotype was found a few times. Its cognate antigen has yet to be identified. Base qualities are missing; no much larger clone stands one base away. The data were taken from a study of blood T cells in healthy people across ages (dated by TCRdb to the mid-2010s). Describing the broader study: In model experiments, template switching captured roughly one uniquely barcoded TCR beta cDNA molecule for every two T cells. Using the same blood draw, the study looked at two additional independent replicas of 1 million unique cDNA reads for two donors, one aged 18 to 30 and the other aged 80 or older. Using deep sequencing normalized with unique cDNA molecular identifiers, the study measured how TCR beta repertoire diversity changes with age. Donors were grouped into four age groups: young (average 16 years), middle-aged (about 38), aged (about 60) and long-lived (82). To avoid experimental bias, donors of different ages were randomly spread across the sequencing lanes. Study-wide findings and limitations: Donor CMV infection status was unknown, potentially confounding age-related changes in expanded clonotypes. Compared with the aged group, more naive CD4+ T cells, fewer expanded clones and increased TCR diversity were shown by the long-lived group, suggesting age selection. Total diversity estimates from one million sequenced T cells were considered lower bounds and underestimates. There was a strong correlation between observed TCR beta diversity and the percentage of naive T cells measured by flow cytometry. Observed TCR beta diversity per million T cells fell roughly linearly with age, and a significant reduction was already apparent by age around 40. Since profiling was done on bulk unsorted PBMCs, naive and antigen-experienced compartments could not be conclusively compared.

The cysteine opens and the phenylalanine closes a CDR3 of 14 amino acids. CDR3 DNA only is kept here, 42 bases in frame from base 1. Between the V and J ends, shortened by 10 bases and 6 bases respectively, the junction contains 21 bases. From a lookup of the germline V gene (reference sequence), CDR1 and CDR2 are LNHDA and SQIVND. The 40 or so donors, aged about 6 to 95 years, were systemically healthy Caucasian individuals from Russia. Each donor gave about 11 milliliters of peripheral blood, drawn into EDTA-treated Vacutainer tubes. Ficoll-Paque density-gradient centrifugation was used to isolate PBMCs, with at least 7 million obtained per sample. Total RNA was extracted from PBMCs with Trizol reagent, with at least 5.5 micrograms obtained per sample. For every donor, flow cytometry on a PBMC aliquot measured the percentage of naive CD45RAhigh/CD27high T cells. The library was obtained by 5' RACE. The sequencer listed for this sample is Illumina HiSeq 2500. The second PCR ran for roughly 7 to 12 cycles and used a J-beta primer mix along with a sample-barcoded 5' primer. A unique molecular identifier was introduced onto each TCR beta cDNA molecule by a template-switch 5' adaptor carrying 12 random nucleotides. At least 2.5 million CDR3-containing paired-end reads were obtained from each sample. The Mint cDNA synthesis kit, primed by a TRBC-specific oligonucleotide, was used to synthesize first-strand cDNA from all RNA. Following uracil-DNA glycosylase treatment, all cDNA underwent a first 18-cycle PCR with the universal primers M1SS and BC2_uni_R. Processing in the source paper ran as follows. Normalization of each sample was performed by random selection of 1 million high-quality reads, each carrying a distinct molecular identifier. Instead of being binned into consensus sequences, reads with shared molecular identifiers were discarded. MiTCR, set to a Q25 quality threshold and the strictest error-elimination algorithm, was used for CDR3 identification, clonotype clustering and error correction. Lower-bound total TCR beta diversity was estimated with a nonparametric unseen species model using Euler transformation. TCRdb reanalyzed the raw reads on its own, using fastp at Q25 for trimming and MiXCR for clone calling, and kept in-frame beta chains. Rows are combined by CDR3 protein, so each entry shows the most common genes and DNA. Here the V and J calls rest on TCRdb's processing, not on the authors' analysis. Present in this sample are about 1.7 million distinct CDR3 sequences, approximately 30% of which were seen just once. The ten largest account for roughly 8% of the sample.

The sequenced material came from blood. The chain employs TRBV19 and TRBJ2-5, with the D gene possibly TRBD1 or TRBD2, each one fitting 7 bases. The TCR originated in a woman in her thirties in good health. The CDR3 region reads CATDSGDSGKTQYF. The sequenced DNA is TGTGCCACCGATTCCGGGGACAGCGGGAAGACCCAGTACTTC.